This T cell receptor beta chain was recovered during a study of graft-versus-host responses after intestinal transplantation. Study overall: Anti-thymocyte globulin served as induction for all recipients, who then took tacrolimus and steroids for about 3 years.

Clones were sequenced by immunoSEQ multiplex PCR, and TCRdb holds only the in-frame ones, with some missing. Of tens of thousands of clones listed, around 91% are singletons. This clone was counted once. The antigen is not known. The V gene lost 4 bases and the J gene lost 4 bases, with 22 bases spanning the gap. Germline lookup yields CDR1 SGHTA and CDR2 FQGNSA. This CDR3 contains 17 residues. V and J are TRBV7-2 and TRBJ1-2; no firm D call. This material consisted of unstimulated CD4+ T cells sorted from spleen or lymph node cells, taken before intestinal transplant. The source is a human donor who received an intestinal transplant. For the CDR3, the DNA is TGTGCCAGCAGCTCCTCCTCAAGGAGGGAAAGAGCCTATGGCTACACCTTC. Its protein is CASSSSSRRERAYGYTF.